These 2 T cell receptor beta chains originate from one sample sequenced in a study of metastatic and nonmetastatic thyroid tumors. Thyroid surgery took place with no prior treatment in any patient. TCRdb re-called the PCR reads through MiXCR. The sample holds about 59,000 clones, under 20% seen once. What was sequenced was blood. The origin of the receptors is a male donor with papillary thyroid cancer or a benign thyroid nodule (not recorded which). Some clones in this sample may be carry-over from other donors' samples.

This clone was counted at least ten times. V and J are TRBV28 and TRBJ1-2; 7 positions match TRBD1. This CDR3 has 15 amino acids. Germline V gene sequence: CDR1 MDHEN, CDR2 SYDVKM. With V trimmed by 2 bases and J by 2 bases, 5 bases remained unmatched. In nucleotides, the CDR3 is TGTGCCAGCAGTTTAGCGGCAGGGGGGAACTATGGCTACACCTTC. This encodes CASSLAAGGNYGYTF.

In the case of this clone: At one end, the junction sequence differs from germline, possibly due to a read error. The V gene is TRBV6-2 or TRBV6-3, the J gene TRBJ2-7, with a tentative D call TRBD2 (5 bases). This CDR3 spans 13 amino acids. Germline loops: CDR1 MNHEY, CDR2 SVGEGT. Here the CDR3 reads CASTYTRDWEHYF. The CDR3 DNA reads as TGTGCCAGCACGTATACCCGAGACTGGGAGCATTACTTC.